This paragraph covers one T cell receptor beta chain sequence. The CDR3 is 13 residues long. V lost 6 bases to trimming and J lost 6 bases; unmatched junction nucleotides: 4. Sequencing was performed with immunoSEQ multiplex PCR; in TCRdb, only in-frame clones are kept and a portion is missing. This sample yields more than 250,000 clones, of which 87% are seen a single time; 6% to 6.5% belongs to the top ten. The sample comes from a study of blood T cell repertoires in COVID-19. The wider study: Acute and convalescent COVID-19 specimens originated in the United States, Italy and Spain.

Recruits, aged about 18 to 95 years, lived in under 25 US areas. Participants' reported clinical history set cohort assignment. The genes are TRBV12-3 or TRBV12-4 and TRBJ1-4; 7 bases map to TRBD1. The receptor comes from a woman aged 40 to 50 who had recovered from COVID-19. Sequencing was done on a sample of PBMCs or T cells enriched from blood (not recorded which). The CDR3 region is CASRADRDEKLFF. CDR3 DNA sequence: TGTGCCAGCAGAGCAGACAGGGATGAAAAACTGTTTTTT.